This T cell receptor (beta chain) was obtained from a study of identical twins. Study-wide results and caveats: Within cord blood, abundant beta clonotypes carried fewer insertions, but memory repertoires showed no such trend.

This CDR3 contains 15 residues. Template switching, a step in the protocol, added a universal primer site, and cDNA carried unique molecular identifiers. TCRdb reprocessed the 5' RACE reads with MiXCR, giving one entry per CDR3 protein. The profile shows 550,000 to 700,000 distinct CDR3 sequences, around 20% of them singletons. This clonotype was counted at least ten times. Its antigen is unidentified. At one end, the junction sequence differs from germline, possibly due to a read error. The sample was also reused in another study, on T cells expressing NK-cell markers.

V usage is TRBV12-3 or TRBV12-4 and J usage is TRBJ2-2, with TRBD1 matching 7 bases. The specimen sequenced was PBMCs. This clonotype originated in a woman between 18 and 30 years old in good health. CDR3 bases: TGCGCCAGCAGGACCGGGACAGCGAACACCGGGGAGCTGTTTTTT. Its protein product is CASRTGTANTGELFF.